A single sample gave rise to the 5 T cell receptor beta chains below, sequenced in a study of technical replicates of blood from several donors. Assay used: immunoSEQ multiplex PCR; TCRdb lists only in-frame clones, some missing. The sample has about 76,000 clones, about 91% seen once. Sequencing was carried out using T cells isolated from PBMCs. These receptors were taken from a human donor in good health.

This clone turned up a few times. This chain connects TRBV6-1 to TRBJ1-3, with D tentatively TRBD1 (6 bases). Per the germline V gene, CDR1 is MNHNS and CDR2 is SASEGT. The V gene lost 2 bases and the J gene lost 2 bases, with 16 bases spanning the gap. This CDR3 has 17 amino acids. CDR3 protein: CASSEYRPWTAGNTIYF. DNA for the CDR3: TGTGCCAGCAGTGAATATCGTCCCTGGACAGCTGGAAACACCATATATTTT.

The chain is built from TRBV6-6 and TRBJ1-1, with D perhaps matching TRBD1 (6 bases). The V gene's germline CDR1 is MNHNY and CDR2 SVGAGI (reference sequence). This CDR3 comprises 16 residues. The germline V and J ends were trimmed by 2 bases and 4 bases, with 17 bases remaining between them. Here the CDR3 DNA reads TGTGCCAGCAGTTACGCGAACCGGGGGGCTGGCACTGAAGCTTTCTTT. Residues: CASSYANRGAGTEAFF.

The rearrangement links TRBV11-2 to TRBJ1-4, with D possibly matching TRBD1 (5 bases). Looked up from germline, CDR1 is SGHAT and CDR2 is FQNNGV. There are 15 residues in the CDR3. Trimming left V 1 base short and J 8 bases short, with 14 bases between. CDR3 nucleotide sequence: TGTGCCAGCAGCTTAGGTGGGGGGTTTGAGGAAAAACTGTTTTTT. This codes for CASSLGGGFEEKLFF.

The chain has TRBV10-1 and TRBJ2-5; D is perhaps TRBD1 (6 bases). This CDR3 has 13 amino acids. Trimming took 6 bases from V and 1 from J, leaving 9 bases between them. The germline CDR1 and CDR2 sequences are WNHNN and SYGVQD (reference sequence). CDR3: CASSRTVQETQYF. The CDR3 nucleotides read TGCGCCAGCAGCCGGACAGTCCAAGAGACCCAGTACTTC.

The chain joins TRBV11-2 to TRBJ2-3; 8 bases are a match to TRBD2. Germline V gives CDR1 SGHAT, CDR2 FQNNGV. The CDR3 length is 17 residues. V trimming: 1 base; J trimming: 0 bases; junction bases outside the gene matches: 6. This CDR3 reads CASSLGGTGGSTDTQYF. The CDR3 nucleotides read TGTGCCAGCAGCTTAGGGGGCACGGGGGGGAGCACAGATACGCAGTATTTT.